Below, 2 T cell receptor beta chains from the same sample are listed, as sequenced in a study of blood T cell repertoires in COVID-19. The assay was immunoSEQ multiplex PCR, and TCRdb's table has in-frame clones only and misses some. The data show 120,000 to 150,000 clones, with 84% seen just once and about 7% held by the top ten. Sequenced: peripheral blood. These receptors were collected from a woman aged 45-60 years in a cohort sampled during active or convalescent COVID-19.

The CDR3 DNA reads as TGTGCCAGCAGTTACCTCTCAACGGGTGAGCAGTTCTTC. Protein product: CASSYLSTGEQFF. V usage is TRBV6-2 or TRBV6-3 and J usage is TRBJ2-1; no definite D call. This CDR3 has 13 amino acids. Germline CDR1 reads MNHEY; CDR2 reads SVGEGT. V lost 2 bases and J lost 9, with 11 bases in between.

The chain is built from TRBV7-9 and TRBJ2-1, with 8 bases lining up with TRBD2. This CDR3 is built from 15 residues. The germline CDR1 and CDR2 sequences are SEHNR and FQNEAQ (reference sequence). The J segment lost 8 bases and the V segment lost 5 bases, leaving 11 bases of the junction unmatched. In DNA form, the CDR3 reads TGTGCCAGCAGCCCCCCTGCGGGGGGTTGGTATGAGCAGTTCTTC. The encoded protein is CASSPPAGGWYEQFF.